The following is a T cell receptor (beta chain) sequence with its context. The data belong to a study of blood T cell repertoires in COVID-19. Germline CDR1 is MNHEY and CDR2 is SMNVEV (reference sequence). The CDR3 is 14 residues long. With 0 bases removed from V and 6 bases from J, the gap between germline ends came to 8 bases. Libraries were prepared by immunoSEQ multiplex PCR; TCRdb keeps only in-frame clonotypes and omits some of them. Of hundreds of thousands of clones in the sample, roughly 91% were seen once. The genes are TRBV27 and TRBJ2-2; tentative D call: TRBD1 (5 bases). The receptor comes from a woman aged 25 to 45 with acute or convalescent COVID-19. Sequencing was performed on peripheral blood. The CDR3 protein is CASSLSQGAGELFF. The DNA for the CDR3 is TGTGCCAGCAGTTTATCTCAAGGGGCCGGGGAGCTGTTTTTT.